This T cell receptor (beta chain) was documented in a study of blood T cell repertoires in COVID-19. Study overall: The United States, Italy and Spain were the sources of the acute and convalescent COVID-19 samples. PBMCs, B-cell-depleted T cells, or T cells were the source of the cDNA or gDNA that made up the material.

As originally analysed: Amplifying reference gene primers gave estimates of nucleated cell counts. TCRdb keeps only in-frame clones here, not all; method: immunoSEQ multiplex PCR. D and trimming were read from the DNA, whereas the V and J calls and clone size are those reported in that table. The top ten hold around 15% of the sample, which has approximately 100,000 clones, about nine tenths seen once. CDR1 and CDR2 (germline): SEHNR, FQNEAQ (reference sequence). The CDR3 loop spans 14 amino acids. Trimming left V 4 bases short and J 6 bases short, with 14 bases between. The TCR originated in a man aged 50 or older with acute or convalescent COVID-19. Sequencing was done on a sample of peripheral blood. This chain joins TRBV7-9 and TRBJ2-3; maybe TRBD2 (6 bases). The CDR3 loop is CASSSSGLTDTQYF. The CDR3 DNA reads TGTGCCAGCAGCTCCAGCGGGTTGACGGATACGCAGTATTTT.